This TCR beta chain derives from a study of cytomegalovirus exposure and HLA in healthy donors. The CDR3 is made up of 14 amino acids. Germline values: CDR1 SEHNR, CDR2 FQNEAQ (reference sequence). V dropped 5 bases and J dropped 10 bases, with 18 bases sitting between them. 60 Vbeta and 13 Jbeta primers were used in PCR. This table comes from immunoSEQ multiplex PCR, and its TCRdb copy is limited to in-frame clones, with some not included. This sample has some 130,000 clones, with 70% to 80% found just once. The chain couples TRBV7-9 to TRBJ1-5, with TRBD1 as a possible D gene (5 bases). The clonotype comes from a man aged 18 to 35 in good health and CMV-seronegative. Sequenced sample: PBMCs. This chain's CDR3 is CASSPGGSEKPQHF. CDR3 nucleotide sequence: TGTGCCAGCAGCCCCGGGGGGTCTGAGAAACCCCAGCATTTT.